This T cell receptor beta chain was retrieved from a study of blood T cell repertoires in COVID-19. Across the whole study: Sites in the United States, Italy and Spain provided acute and convalescent COVID-19 samples.

The CDR3 is 14 amino acids. CDR1 and CDR2 (germline): SGHTA, FQGTGA. V was clipped by 3 bases and J by 6 bases; unmatched bases: 7. Clones were sequenced by immunoSEQ multiplex PCR, and TCRdb holds only the in-frame ones, with some missing. Of some 400,000 clones in the sample, approximately 89% are singletons; the top ten hold 1.7%. The chain has TRBV7-3 and TRBJ1-1, with TRBD1 identical over 7 bases. The clonotype originates from a woman in her twenties or thirties who had recovered from COVID-19. Sequenced material: PBMCs or T cells enriched from blood (not recorded which). CDR3: CASSLDRMGAEAFF. The CDR3 DNA follows: TGTGCCAGCAGCTTGGACAGGATGGGGGCTGAAGCTTTCTTT.